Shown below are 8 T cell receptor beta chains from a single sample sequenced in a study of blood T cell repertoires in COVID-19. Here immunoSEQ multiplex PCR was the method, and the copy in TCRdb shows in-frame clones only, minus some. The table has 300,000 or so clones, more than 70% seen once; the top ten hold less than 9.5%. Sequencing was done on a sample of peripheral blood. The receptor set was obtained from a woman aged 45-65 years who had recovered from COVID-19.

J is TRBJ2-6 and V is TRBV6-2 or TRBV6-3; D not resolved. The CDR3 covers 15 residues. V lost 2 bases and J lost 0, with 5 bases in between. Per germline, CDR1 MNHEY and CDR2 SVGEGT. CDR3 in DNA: TGTGCCAGCAGTTACAGCCTCTCTGGGGCCAACGTCCTGACTTTC. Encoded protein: CASSYSLSGANVLTF.

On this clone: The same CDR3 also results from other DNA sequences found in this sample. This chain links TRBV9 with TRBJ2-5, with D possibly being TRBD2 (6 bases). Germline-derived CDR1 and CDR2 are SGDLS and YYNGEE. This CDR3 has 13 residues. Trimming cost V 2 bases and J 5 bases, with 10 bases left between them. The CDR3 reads CASSVEGVETQYF. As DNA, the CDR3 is TGTGCCAGCAGCGTGGAGGGAGTTGAGACCCAGTACTTC.

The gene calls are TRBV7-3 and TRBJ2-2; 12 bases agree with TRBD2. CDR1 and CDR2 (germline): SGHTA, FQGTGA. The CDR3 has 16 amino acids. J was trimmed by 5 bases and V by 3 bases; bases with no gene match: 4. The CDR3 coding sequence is TGTGCCAGCAGCTTCCCCGGGACTAGCGGGACCGGGGAGCTGTTTTTT. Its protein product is CASSFPGTSGTGELFF.

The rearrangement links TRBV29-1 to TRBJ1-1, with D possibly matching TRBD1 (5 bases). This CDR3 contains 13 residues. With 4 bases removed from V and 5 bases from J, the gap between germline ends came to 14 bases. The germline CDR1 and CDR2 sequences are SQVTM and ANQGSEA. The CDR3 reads CSVAPSGGTEAFF. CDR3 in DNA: TGCAGCGTTGCCCCGTCTGGGGGGACTGAAGCTTTCTTT. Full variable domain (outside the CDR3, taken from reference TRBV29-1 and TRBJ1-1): SAVISQKPSRDICQRGTSLTIQCQVDSQVTMMFWYRQQPGQSLTLIATANQGSEATYESGFVIDKFPISRPNLTFSTLTVSNMSPEDSSIYLCSVAPSGGTEAFFGQGTRLTVV.

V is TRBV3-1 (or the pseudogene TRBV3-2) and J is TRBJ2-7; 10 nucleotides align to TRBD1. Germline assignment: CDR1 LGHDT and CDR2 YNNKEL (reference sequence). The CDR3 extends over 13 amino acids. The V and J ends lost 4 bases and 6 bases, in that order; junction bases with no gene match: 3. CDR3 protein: CASSPGQGREQYF. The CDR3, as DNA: TGTGCCAGCAGCCCGGGACAGGGGCGCGAGCAGTACTTC.

CDR3 bases: TGTGCCAGCAGGGACAGGGGGCCGCGTAATTCACCCCTCCACTTT. This translates into CASRDRGPRNSPLHF. This chain joins TRBV6-5 and TRBJ1-6; 11 bases fit TRBD1. This CDR3 spans 15 amino acids. Trimming at V came to 6 bases and at J to 6 bases, leaving 4 bases not matched to a gene. Germline V gene sequence: CDR1 MNHEY, CDR2 SVGAGI.

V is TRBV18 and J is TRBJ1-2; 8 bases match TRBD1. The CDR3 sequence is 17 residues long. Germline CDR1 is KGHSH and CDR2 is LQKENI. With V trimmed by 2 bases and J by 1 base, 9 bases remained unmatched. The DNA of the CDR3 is TGTGCCAGCTCACCAGTTAACCGGGACAGGCTTAACTATGGCTACACCTTC. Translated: CASSPVNRDRLNYGYTF.

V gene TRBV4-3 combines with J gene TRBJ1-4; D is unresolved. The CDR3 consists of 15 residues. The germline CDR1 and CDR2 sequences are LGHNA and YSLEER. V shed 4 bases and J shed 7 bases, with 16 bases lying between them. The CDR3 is CASSPTGIEGEKLFF. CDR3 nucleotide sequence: TGCGCCAGCAGCCCAACGGGAATCGAGGGTGAAAAACTGTTTTTT.